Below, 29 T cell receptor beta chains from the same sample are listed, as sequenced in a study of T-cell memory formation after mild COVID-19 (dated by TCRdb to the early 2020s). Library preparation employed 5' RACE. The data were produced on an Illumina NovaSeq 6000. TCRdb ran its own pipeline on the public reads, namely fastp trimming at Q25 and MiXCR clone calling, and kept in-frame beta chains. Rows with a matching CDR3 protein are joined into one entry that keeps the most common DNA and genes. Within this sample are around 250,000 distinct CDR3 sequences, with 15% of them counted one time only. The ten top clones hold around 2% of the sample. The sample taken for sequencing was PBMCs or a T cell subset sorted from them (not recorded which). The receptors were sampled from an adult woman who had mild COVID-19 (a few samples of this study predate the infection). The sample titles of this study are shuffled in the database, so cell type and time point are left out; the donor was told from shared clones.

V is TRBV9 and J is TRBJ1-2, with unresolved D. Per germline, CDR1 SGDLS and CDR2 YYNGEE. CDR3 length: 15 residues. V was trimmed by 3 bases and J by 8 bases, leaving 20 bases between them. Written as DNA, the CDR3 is TGTGCCAGCAGCGCCCAATCCGGGCTACGCAGCGGCTACACCTTC. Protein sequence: CASSAQSGLRSGYTF.

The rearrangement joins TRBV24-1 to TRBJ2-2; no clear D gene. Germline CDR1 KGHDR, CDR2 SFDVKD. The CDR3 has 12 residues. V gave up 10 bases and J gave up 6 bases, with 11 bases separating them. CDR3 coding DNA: TGTGCCACGAAGTCGATTGCCGGGGAGCTGTTTTTT. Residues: CATKSIAGELFF.

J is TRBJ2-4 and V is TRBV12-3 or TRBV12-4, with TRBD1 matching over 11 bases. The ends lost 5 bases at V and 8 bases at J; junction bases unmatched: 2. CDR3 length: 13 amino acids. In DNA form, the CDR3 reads TGTGCCAGCAGTGGGACAGGGGGATACATTCAGTACTTC. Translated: CASSGTGGYIQYF.

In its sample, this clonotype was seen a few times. This chain's CDR3 is CASSVGGYGEAFF. CDR3 in DNA: TGTGCCAGCAGCGTAGGAGGGTACGGTGAAGCTTTCTTT. The rearrangement uses TRBV9 and TRBJ1-1; D is unresolved. This CDR3 spans 13 amino acids. Germline-derived CDR1 and CDR2 are SGDLS and YYNGEE. Trimming stripped 0 bases from V and 7 bases from J, with 10 bases between.

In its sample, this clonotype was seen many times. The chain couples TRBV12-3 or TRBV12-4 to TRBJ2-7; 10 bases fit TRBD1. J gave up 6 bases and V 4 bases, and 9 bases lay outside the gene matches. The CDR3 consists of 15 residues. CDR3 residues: CASSSRDRGRGEQYF. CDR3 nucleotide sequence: TGTGCCAGCAGTTCTCGGGACAGGGGACGAGGCGAGCAGTACTTC.

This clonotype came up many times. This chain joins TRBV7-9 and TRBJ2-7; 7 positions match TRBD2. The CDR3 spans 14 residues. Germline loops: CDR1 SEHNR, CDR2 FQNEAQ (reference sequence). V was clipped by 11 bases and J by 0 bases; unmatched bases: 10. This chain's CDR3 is CASSAGGSSYEQYF. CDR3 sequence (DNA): TGTGCCTCCTCCGCGGGCGGGAGCTCCTACGAGCAGTACTTC. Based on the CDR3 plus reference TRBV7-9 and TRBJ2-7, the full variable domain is DTGVSQNPRHKITKRGQNVTFRCDPISEHNRLYWYRQTLGQGPEFLTYFQNEAQLEKSRLLSDRFSAERPKGSFSTLEIQRTEQGDSAMYLCASSAGGSSYEQYFGPGTRLTVT.

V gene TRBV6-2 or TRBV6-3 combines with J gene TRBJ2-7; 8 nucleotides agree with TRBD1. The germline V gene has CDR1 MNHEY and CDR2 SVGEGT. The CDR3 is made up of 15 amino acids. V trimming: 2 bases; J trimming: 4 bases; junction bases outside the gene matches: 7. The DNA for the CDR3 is TGTGCCAGCAGTTACGGGGGGACAGGTAGATACGAGCAGTACTTC. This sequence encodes CASSYGGTGRYEQYF.

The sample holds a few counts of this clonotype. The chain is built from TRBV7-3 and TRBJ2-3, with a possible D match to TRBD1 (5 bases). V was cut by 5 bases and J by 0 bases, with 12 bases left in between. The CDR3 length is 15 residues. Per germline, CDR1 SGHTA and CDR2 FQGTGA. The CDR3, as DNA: TGTGCCAGCAGCCTTAGACAGTCTAGCACAGATACGCAGTATTTT. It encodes CASSLRQSSTDTQYF.

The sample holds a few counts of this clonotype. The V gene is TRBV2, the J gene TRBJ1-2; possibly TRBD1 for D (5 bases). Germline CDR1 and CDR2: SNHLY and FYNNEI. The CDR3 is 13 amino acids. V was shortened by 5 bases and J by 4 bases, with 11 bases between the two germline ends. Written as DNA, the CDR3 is TGTGCCAGCAGTACAGACAGCCCCTATGGCTACACCTTC. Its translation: CASSTDSPYGYTF.

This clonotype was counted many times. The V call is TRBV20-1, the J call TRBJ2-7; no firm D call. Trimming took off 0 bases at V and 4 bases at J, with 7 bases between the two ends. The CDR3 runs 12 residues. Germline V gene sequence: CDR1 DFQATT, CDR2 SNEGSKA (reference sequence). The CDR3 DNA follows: TGCAGTGCTAGAGATTTAACATACGAGCAGTACTTC. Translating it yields CSARDLTYEQYF.

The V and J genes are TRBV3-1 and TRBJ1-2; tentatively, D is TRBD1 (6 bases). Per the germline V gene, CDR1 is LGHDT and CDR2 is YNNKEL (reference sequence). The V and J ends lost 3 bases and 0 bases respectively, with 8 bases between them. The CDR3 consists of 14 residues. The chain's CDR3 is CASSHGQTNYGYTF. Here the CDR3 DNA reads TGTGCCAGCAGCCATGGACAGACTAACTATGGCTACACCTTC.

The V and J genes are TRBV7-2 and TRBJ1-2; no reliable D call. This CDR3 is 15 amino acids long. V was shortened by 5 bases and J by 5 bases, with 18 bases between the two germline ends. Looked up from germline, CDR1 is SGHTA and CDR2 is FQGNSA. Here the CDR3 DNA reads TGTGCCAGCAGCCTCGCGTCGCTGGGAGGGTATGGCTACACCTTC. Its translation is CASSLASLGGYGYTF. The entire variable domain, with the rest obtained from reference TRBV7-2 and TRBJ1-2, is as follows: GAGVSQSPSNKVTEKGKDVELRCDPISGHTALYWYRQSLGQGLEFLIYFQGNSAPDKSGLPSDRFSAERTGGSVSTLTIQRTQQEDSAVYLCASSLASLGGYGYTFGSGTRLTVV.

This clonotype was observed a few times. DNA for the CDR3: TGTGCCAGCAGCTGGGGACAGGGGGACACAGATACGCAGTATTTT. Its protein is CASSWGQGDTDTQYF. The chain is built from TRBV7-2 and TRBJ2-3; 11 bases align to TRBD1. V lost 4 bases, J lost 2 bases, and 2 bases stayed unmatched. The germline gives CDR1 SGHTA, CDR2 FQGNSA. This CDR3 is 15 amino acids long.

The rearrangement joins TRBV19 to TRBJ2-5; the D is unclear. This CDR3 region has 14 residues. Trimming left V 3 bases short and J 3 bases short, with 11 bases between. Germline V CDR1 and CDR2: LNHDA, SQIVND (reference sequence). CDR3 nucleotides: TGTGCCAGTAGTATCGGTAGGCGAGAAGAGACCCAGTACTTC. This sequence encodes CASSIGRREETQYF.

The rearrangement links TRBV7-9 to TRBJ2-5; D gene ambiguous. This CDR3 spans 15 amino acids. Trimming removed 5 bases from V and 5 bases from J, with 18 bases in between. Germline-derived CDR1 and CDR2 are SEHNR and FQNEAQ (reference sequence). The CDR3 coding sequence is TGTGCCAGCAGCCTAGAGCTGGTGGTCCGGGAGACCCAGTACTTC. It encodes CASSLELVVRETQYF.

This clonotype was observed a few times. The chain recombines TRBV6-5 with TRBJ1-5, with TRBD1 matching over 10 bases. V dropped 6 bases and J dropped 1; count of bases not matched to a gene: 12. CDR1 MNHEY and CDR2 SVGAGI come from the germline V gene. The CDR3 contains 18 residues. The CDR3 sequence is CASSTGTGVGGSNQPQHF. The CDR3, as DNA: TGTGCCAGCAGCACCGGGACAGGGGTTGGGGGGAGCAATCAGCCCCAGCATTTT.

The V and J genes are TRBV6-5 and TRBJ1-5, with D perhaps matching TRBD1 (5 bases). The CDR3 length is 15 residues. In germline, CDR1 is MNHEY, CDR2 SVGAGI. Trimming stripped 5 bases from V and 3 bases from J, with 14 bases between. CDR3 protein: CASSLRGGFNQPQHF. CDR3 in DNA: TGTGCCAGCAGTCTTCGGGGGGGGTTCAATCAGCCCCAGCATTTT.

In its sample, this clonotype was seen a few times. The CDR3 nucleotides are TGTGCCAGCAGTAAGGGTATCTACGAGCAGTACTTC. As protein: CASSKGIYEQYF. The rearrangement links TRBV2 to TRBJ2-7; no clear D gene. CDR3 size: 12 residues. The germline V and J ends were trimmed by 5 bases and 3 bases, with 8 bases remaining between them. The germline V gene encodes CDR1 SNHLY and CDR2 FYNNEI.

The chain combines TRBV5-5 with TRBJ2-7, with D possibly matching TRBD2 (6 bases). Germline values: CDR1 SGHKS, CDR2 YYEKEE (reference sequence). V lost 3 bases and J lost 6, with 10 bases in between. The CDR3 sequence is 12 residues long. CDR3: CASSSRDSEQYF. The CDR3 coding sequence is TGTGCCAGCAGCTCGCGGGACTCCGAGCAGTACTTC.

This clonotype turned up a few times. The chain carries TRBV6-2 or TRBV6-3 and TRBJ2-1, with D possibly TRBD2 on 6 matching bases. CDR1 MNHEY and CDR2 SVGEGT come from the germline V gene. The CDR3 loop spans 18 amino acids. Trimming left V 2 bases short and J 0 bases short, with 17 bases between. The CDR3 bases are TGTGCCAGCAGTTACGCGGGAACGGTCCTGAGCTCCTACAATGAGCAGTTCTTC. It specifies CASSYAGTVLSSYNEQFF.

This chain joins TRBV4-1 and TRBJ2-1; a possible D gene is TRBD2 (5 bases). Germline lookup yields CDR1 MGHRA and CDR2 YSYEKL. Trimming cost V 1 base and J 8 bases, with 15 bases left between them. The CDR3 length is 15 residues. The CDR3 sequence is CASSQVIGVGDEQFF. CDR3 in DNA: TGCGCCAGCAGCCAAGTTATCGGGGTCGGCGATGAGCAGTTCTTC.

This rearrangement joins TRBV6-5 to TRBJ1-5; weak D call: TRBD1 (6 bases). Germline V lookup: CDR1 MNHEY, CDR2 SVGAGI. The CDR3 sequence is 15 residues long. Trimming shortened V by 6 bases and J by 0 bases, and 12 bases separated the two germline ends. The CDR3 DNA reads TGTGCCAGCAGCTTAGGGACAAATAGCAATCAGCCCCAGCATTTT. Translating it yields CASSLGTNSNQPQHF.

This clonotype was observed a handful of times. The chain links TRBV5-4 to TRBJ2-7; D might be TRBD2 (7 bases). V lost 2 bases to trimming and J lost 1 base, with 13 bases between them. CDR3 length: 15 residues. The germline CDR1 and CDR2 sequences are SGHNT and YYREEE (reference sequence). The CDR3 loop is CASSLGGARSYEQYF. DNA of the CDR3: TGTGCCAGCAGCTTAGGGGGGGCGAGGTCCTACGAGCAGTACTTC. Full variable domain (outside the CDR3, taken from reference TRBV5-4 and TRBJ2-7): ETGVTQSPTHLIKTRGQQVTLRCSSQSGHNTVSWYQQALGQGPQFIFQYYREEENGRGNFPPRFSGLQFPNYSSELNVNALELDDSALYLCASSLGGARSYEQYFGPGTRLTVT.

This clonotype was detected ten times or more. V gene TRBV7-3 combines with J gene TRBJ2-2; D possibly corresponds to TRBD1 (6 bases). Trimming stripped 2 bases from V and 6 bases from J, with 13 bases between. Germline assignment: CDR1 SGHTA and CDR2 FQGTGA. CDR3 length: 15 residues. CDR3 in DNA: TGTGCCAGCAGCTTAGGCCCGCAGGGGCCCGGGGAGCTGTTTTTT. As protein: CASSLGPQGPGELFF. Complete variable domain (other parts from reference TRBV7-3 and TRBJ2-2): GAGVSQTPSNKVTEKGKYVELRCDPISGHTALYWYRQSLGQGPEFLIYFQGTGAADDSGLPNDRFFAVRPEGSVSTLKIQRTERGDSAVYLCASSLGPQGPGELFFGEGSRLTVL.

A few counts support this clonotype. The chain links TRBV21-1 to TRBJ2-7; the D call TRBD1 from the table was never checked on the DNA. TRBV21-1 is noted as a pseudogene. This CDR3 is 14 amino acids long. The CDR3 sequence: CASSKVTQGDEQYF. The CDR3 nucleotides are TGTGCCAGCAGCAAAGTTACCCAGGGGGACGAGCAGTACTTC.

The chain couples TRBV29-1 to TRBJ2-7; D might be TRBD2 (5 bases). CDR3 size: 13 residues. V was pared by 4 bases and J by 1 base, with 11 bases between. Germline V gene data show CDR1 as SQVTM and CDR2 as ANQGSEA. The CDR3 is CSVGRKLSYEQYF. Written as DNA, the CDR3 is TGCAGCGTTGGGAGGAAATTATCCTACGAGCAGTACTTC.

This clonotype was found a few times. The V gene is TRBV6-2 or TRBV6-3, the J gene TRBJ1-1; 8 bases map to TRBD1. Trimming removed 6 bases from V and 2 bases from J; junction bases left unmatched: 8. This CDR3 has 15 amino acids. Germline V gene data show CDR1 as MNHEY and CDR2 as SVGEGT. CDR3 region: CASRLDRAPNTEAFF. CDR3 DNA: TGTGCCAGCAGGTTGGACAGGGCCCCCAACACTGAAGCTTTCTTT.

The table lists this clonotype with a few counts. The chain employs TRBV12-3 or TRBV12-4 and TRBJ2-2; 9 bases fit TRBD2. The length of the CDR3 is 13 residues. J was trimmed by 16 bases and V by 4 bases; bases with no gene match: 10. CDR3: CASSSGAGGRRFF. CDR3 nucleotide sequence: TGTGCCAGCAGTTCAGGGGCGGGGGGGCGGCGGTTTTTT.

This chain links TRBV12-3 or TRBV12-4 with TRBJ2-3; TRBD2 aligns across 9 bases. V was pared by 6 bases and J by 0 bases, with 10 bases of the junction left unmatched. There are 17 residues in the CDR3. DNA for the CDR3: TGTGCCAGCAGCCTGGGACTAGCCCTCCGAAGCACAGATACGCAGTATTTT. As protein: CASSLGLALRSTDTQYF.